The 3 T cell receptor beta chains below come from one sample, sequenced in a study of radiotherapy plus CTLA-4 blockade in lung cancer. Generated by immunoSEQ multiplex PCR, the TCRdb table keeps only in-frame clones and is missing some. Of about 87,000 clones listed, around 87% are singletons. This specimen was peripheral blood, taken from a patient treated with radiotherapy plus ipilimumab. These receptors all come from a human donor with non-small cell lung cancer that progressed on radiotherapy plus ipilimumab.

This chain connects TRBV5-1 to TRBJ2-7; the match to TRBD2 covers 9 bases. CDR3 length: 15 amino acids. Germline V gene data show CDR1 as SGHRS and CDR2 as YFSETQ. V dropped 4 bases and J dropped 3; count of bases not matched to a gene: 8. CDR3 DNA sequence: TGCGCCAGCAGCCACGGGACAGCGGGGGGCTACGAGCAGTACTTC. Translating it yields CASSHGTAGGYEQYF.

This clone has a single count. V gene TRBV14 combines with J gene TRBJ2-1; D not resolved. CDR3 length: 15 amino acids. Trimming removed 1 base at V and 7 bases at J, with 14 bases between. Germline V gene sequence: CDR1 SGHDN, CDR2 FVKESK. The CDR3 region is CASSQVGVFGNEQFF. CDR3 nucleotides: TGTGCCAGCAGCCAAGTTGGGGTTTTTGGGAATGAGCAGTTCTTC.

The V gene is TRBV18, the J gene TRBJ1-1; 11 nucleotides agree with TRBD1. J lost 2 bases, V lost 8 bases, and 10 bases had no gene match. CDR1 KGHSH and CDR2 LQKENI come from the germline V gene. The CDR3 runs to 16 residues. CDR3 coding DNA: TGTGCCAGCGCCTCACGGGGGACAGGGGGAAACACTGAAGCTTTCTTT. Translating gives CASASRGTGGNTEAFF.